This is a list of T cell receptor beta chains from one sample in a study of neoadjuvant anti-PD-1 for oral cavity cancer. TCRdb's table, derived via immunoSEQ multiplex PCR, lists solely in-frame clones and lacks some. This table holds tens of thousands of clones, about 88% found once. The sequencing used PBMCs, collected after nivolumab (anti-PD-1) treatment. These receptors originate from a person aged 40 to 85 with oral cavity squamous cell carcinoma. The CDR3 runs from the conserved cysteine through the conserved F or W.

V gene	J gene	CDR3 protein
TRBV6-1	TRBJ1-1	CASTLSGTEAFF
TRBV11-2	TRBJ2-1	CASSLGAGVYNEQFF
TRBV10-1	TRBJ2-5	CASSESDRNQETQYF
TRBV19	TRBJ2-7	CASTNPFTYEQYF
TRBV11-2	TRBJ1-5	CASSLNTGGNQPQHF
TRBV7-9	TRBJ2-5	CASRPRGPEETQYF
TRBV5-5	TRBJ2-1	CASSLLGNEQFF
TRBV7-2	TRBJ2-5	CASTKQMGMGETQYF
TRBV7-2	TRBJ2-1	CASSLAGTSGRNEQFF
TRBV6-5	TRBJ1-2	CASSYSRTGGGYGYTF
TRBV18	TRBJ1-4	CASSPRQFATNEKLFF
TRBV6-5	TRBJ1-5	CTSSSQNQPQHF
TRBV10-3	TRBJ2-1	CAISDFAGGVNNEQFF
TRBV9	TRBJ2-5	CASSPGGWYQETQYF
TRBV5-1	TRBJ1-2	CASSLGTGFGYTF
TRBV29-1	TRBJ1-1	CSVSRASKQAFF
TRBV11-3	TRBJ2-3	CASSGGTDTQYF
TRBV4-2	TRBJ2-1	CASSQSQSGGSSYNEQFF
TRBV28	TRBJ1-2	CASSLQDREGLGYTF
TRBV7-8	TRBJ2-7	CASSLEDRGGYEQYF
TRBV5-1	TRBJ1-3	CASSSGPGADTIYF
TRBV14	TRBJ2-7	CASSLGGGGSFEQYF
TRBV9	TRBJ2-6	CASSVEVQNFWSGANVLTF
TRBV27	TRBJ1-1	CASRGRANTEAFF
TRBV2	TRBJ2-1	CASSQGTGDGEQFF
TRBV19	TRBJ2-6	CASSGVSGANVLTF
TRBV28	TRBJ2-7	CASSLDSSGANSYEQYF
TRBV5-8	TRBJ1-3	CASSQRLISSGNTIYF
TRBV7-9	TRBJ2-3	CASSGGTSGSSGDTQYF
TRBV25-1	TRBJ1-2	CASSGLGDRGLYGYTF
TRBV25-1	TRBJ1-5	CASSEGLRNQPQHF
TRBV7-6	TRBJ1-1	CASSLDRNTEAFF
TRBV13	TRBJ2-2	CASSLGLSTGELFF
TRBV9	TRBJ2-1	CASSVGLASSYNEQFF